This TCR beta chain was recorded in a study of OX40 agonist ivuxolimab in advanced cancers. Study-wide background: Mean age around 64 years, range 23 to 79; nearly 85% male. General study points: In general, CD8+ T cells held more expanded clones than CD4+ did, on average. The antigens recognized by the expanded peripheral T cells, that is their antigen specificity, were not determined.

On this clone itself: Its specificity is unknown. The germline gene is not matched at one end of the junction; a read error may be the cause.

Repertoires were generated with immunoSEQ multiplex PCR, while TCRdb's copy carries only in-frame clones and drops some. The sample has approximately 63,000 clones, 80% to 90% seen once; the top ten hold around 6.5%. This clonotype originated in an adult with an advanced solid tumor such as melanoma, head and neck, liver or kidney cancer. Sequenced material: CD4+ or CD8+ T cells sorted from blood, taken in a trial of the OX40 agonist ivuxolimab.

The CDR3 reads CAGRMDSNRPQHF. CDR3 nucleotide sequence: TGTGCCGGGAGGATGGATAGCAATCGGCCCCAGCATTTT. J is TRBJ1-5 and V is TRBV7-2, with D unclear. The CDR3 runs to 13 residues. In germline, CDR1 is SGHTA, CDR2 FQGNSA.